This TCR beta chain was identified during a study of T cells in localized non-small cell lung cancer. General observations from the study: Adjacent uninvolved lung had the highest clonality, suggesting focused antigen responses. Overall survival was longer when the density of T cells in the blood was higher. In adjacent lung, a median roughly 60 of the top 100 tumor clones were found.

Here immunoSEQ multiplex PCR was the method, and the copy in TCRdb shows in-frame clones only, minus some. Here the sample spans tens of thousands of clones, around 81% being singletons. CDR3 length equals 15 residues. The trim removed 7 bases at V and 4 bases at J, leaving 10 bases unmatched. The germline V gene has CDR1 ENHRY and CDR2 SYGVKD. About this clone itself: No antigen is known for it.

This material consisted of peripheral blood, taken before any cancer treatment. The chain uses TRBV10-3 and TRBJ2-3; 8 nucleotides match TRBD2. This clonotype was obtained from an older female donor with stage I lung adenocarcinoma. The CDR3 coding sequence is TGTGCCATCACTTCCCGGGAGGGCCCTCCAGATACGCAGTATTTT. Translating it yields CAITSREGPPDTQYF.